This T cell receptor (beta chain) is from a study of T cell responses to AZD1222 COVID-19 vaccine. Generated by immunoSEQ multiplex PCR, the TCRdb table keeps only in-frame clones and is missing some. This repertoire shows around 130,000 clones, roughly 90% found once; its top ten account for 0.9% to 1.3%. The study's findings and limits: White British ancestry dominated among donors, who included more females, and clonal diversity was possibly underestimated. Of spike-specific TCRs, nearly half reportedly target regions left unmutated in variants.

This CDR3 has 14 residues. Looked up from germline, CDR1 is MDHEN and CDR2 is SYDVKM. Germline trimming cut 3 bases from V and 5 bases from J; bases unmatched to any gene: 3. Remarks on this clone: Its antigen is not identified.

This chain links TRBV28 with TRBJ2-1; 8 nucleotides align to TRBD2. The clonotype originates from an adult who received the AZD1222 COVID-19 vaccine. The sequencing used peripheral blood, collected 28 days after the second AZD1222 dose. DNA of the CDR3: TGTGCCAGCAGTTTCAGCGGGAGTAACAATGAGCAGTTCTTC. Amino acid sequence: CASSFSGSNNEQFF.